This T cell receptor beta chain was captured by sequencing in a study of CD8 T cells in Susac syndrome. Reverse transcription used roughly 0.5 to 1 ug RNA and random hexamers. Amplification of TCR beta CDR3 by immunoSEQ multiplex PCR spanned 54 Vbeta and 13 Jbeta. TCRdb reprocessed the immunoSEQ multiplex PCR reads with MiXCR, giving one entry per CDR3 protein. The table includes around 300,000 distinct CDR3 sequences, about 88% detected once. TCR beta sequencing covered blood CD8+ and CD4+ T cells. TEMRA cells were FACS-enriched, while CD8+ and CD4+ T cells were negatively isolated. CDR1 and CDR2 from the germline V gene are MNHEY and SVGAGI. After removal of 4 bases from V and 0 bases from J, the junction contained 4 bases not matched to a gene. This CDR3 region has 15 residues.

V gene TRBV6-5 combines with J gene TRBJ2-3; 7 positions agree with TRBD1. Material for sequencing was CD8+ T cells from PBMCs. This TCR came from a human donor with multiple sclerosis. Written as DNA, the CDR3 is TGTGCCAGCAGTTTAACAGGGGCTAGCACAGATACGCAGTATTTT. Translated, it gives CASSLTGASTDTQYF.